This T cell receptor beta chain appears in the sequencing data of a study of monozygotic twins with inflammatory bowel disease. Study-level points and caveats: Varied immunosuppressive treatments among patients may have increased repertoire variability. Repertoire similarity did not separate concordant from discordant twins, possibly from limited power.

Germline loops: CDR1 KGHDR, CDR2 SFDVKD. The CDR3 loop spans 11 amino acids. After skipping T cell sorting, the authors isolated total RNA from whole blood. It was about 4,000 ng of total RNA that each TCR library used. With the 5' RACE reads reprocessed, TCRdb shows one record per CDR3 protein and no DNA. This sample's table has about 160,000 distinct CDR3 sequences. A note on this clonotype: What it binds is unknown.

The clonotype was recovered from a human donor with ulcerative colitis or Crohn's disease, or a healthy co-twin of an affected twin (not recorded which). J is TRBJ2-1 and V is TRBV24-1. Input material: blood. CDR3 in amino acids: CATSDTNEQFF.